This paragraph covers one T cell receptor beta chain sequence. These data come from a study of blood T cell repertoires in COVID-19. Across the study: Material from acute and convalescent COVID-19 was sourced from the United States, Italy and Spain. In each case, the material was cDNA or gDNA derived from T cells, B-cell-depleted T cells, or PBMCs.

In the original processing: By means of reference gene primer amplification, nucleated cell counts were estimated. The data were produced by immunoSEQ multiplex PCR, yet TCRdb's version contains in-frame clones alone and is incomplete. V, J and clone size are taken as reported in that table, and D and trimming were inferred from the DNA itself. The sample includes over 150,000 clones, 65% to 80% of them seen just once. From germline, CDR1 is MNHEY and CDR2 SVGEGT. The CDR3 contains 17 residues. With 1 base clipped from V and 3 bases from J, the junction kept 4 bases outside the gene matches. Sequenced sample: peripheral blood. This clonotype originated in a man between 60 and 75 years old with acute or convalescent COVID-19. The chain links TRBV6-2 or TRBV6-3 to TRBJ2-5; 14 bases are a match to TRBD2. The CDR3 bases are TGTGCCAGCAGTTACTGGACTAGCGGGGGGCAAGAAGAGACCCAGTACTTC. Amino acids: CASSYWTSGGQEETQYF.